This entry features one T cell receptor beta chain sequence. The junction had 9 bases not matched to a gene; V was cut back by 10 bases and J by 0 bases. Germline V gene lookup returns CDR1 LNHDA and CDR2 SQIVND (reference sequence). The CDR3 has 15 amino acids. The data derive from a study of blood T cell repertoires in COVID-19. Using immunoSEQ multiplex PCR, the repertoire was profiled, and TCRdb retains in-frame clones only, with some absent. The sample shows some 71,000 clones, around 80% of them seen only once. Seattle cases were enrolled at active infection and followed longitudinally. The origin of this receptor is a man aged 45-65 years with COVID-19, enrolled during active disease. The specimen was peripheral blood. The rearrangement uses TRBV19 and TRBJ1-5; TRBD1 aligns across 7 bases. The CDR3 loop reads CATTPGQHSNQPQHF. Written as DNA, the CDR3 is TGTGCCACAACTCCGGGACAGCATAGCAATCAGCCCCAGCATTTT.